What follows are 15 T cell receptor beta chains derived from one specimen sequenced in a study of vaccination and CD4 T cells after COVID-19 (dated by TCRdb to 2021 to 2024). No antigen has been assigned to these receptors. Receptor libraries were prepared by PCR. The sequencer was an Illumina iSeq 100. At the Johns Hopkins FTIC core, DNA from the cultured CD4+ T cells underwent TCR sequencing with the Oncomine TCR Beta short-read assay. TCRdb redid the processing of the public reads, applying fastp at Q25 and MiXCR, and retained in-frame beta chains. Identical CDR3 protein sequences are pooled into one entry, listed with their most common genes and DNA. The sample profile shows 15,000 or so distinct CDR3 sequences; approximately 39% of them were found once. 5.6% of the sample is held by the ten biggest clonotypes. The sample's treatment or condition, from its label and the paper: approximately 10-day PBMC culture with coronavirus spike peptide pools or control peptides (ViraFEST assay).

The starting material was CD4+ T cells from blood, cultured in vitro, obtained before SARS-CoV-2 vaccination. The source is a human donor who had recovered from COVID-19.

This clonotype was picked up a small number of times. The chain links TRBV6-1 to TRBJ1-5; the D gene is possibly TRBD1 (6 bases). Germline CDR1 and CDR2: MNHNS and SASEGT. This CDR3 spans 15 amino acids. The V gene lost 5 bases and the J gene lost 2 bases, with 13 bases spanning the gap. This CDR3 reads CASSPLTGGNQPQHF. The CDR3 nucleotides read TGTGCCAGCAGTCCCCTGACAGGAGGCAATCAGCCCCAGCATTTT.

The sample holds a few counts of this clonotype. V is TRBV18 and J is TRBJ1-2; possibly TRBD1 for D (5 bases). The V end was cut by 0 bases, the J end by 7 bases, with 12 bases between. Germline V gives CDR1 KGHSH, CDR2 LQKENI. The CDR3 runs 14 residues. CDR3 coding DNA: TGTGCCAGCTCACCACCGACAGTAGGTGGTGGCTACACCTTC. The encoded protein is CASSPPTVGGGYTF.

The chain recombines TRBV27 with TRBJ1-6; a weak D match, TRBD1 (5 bases). The germline V gene encodes CDR1 MNHEY and CDR2 SMNVEV (reference sequence). The CDR3 is 17 amino acids. Between the trimmed V and J ends, which lost 4 bases and 10 bases, there was a span of 23 bases. CDR3 nucleotides: TGTGCCAGCAGTTCCCGGGTCGGGGCCTCGGGGGTGTCACCCCTCCACTTT. This gives the protein CASSSRVGASGVSPLHF.

J is TRBJ1-1 and V is TRBV28; D call uncertain. The CDR3 consists of 12 residues. V lost 3 bases, J lost 4 bases, and 6 bases lay in between. Looked up from germline, CDR1 is MDHEN and CDR2 is SYDVKM. The CDR3 DNA reads as TGTGCCAGCAGTTTCGAGGTCACTGAAGCTTTCTTT. Its protein product is CASSFEVTEAFF.

This rearrangement joins TRBV20-1 to TRBJ1-2; D is possibly TRBD1 (5 bases). The CDR3 has 15 amino acids. V shed 6 bases and J shed 3 bases, with 20 bases lying between them. The germline CDR1 and CDR2 sequences are DFQATT and SNEGSKA (reference sequence). CDR3 in amino acids: CSAIPSTGVYYGYTF. DNA of the CDR3: TGCAGTGCCATCCCTTCAACAGGAGTCTACTATGGCTACACCTTC.

The chain combines TRBV18 with TRBJ2-6, with 12 bases aligning to TRBD1. V was clipped by 5 bases and J by 3 bases; unmatched bases: 5. CDR1 and CDR2 (germline): KGHSH, LQKENI. The CDR3 loop spans 17 amino acids. The CDR3 region has the DNA TGTGCCAGCTCAGGGGGACAGGGGGCTCGTGGGGCCAACGTCCTGACTTTC. Protein: CASSGGQGARGANVLTF.

This chain links TRBV7-2 with TRBJ2-3; possible D gene TRBD2, 7 bases. Germline V gene sequence: CDR1 SGHTA, CDR2 FQGNSA. The CDR3 extends over 16 amino acids. The V gene lost 1 base and the J gene lost 6 bases, with 17 bases spanning the gap. The DNA for the CDR3 is TGTGCCAGCAGCTTAGGAGGGGGGGGCTTCGTGGATACGCAGTATTTT. Translated, it gives CASSLGGGGFVDTQYF. The whole variable domain, filled in from reference TRBV7-2 and TRBJ2-3, reads GAGVSQSPSNKVTEKGKDVELRCDPISGHTALYWYRQSLGQGLEFLIYFQGNSAPDKSGLPSDRFSAERTGGSVSTLTIQRTQQEDSAVYLCASSLGGGGFVDTQYFGPGTRLTVL.

The V gene is TRBV6-2 or TRBV6-3, the J gene TRBJ2-7, with 7 bases matching TRBD2. Per germline, CDR1 MNHEY and CDR2 SVGEGT. The CDR3 spans 13 residues. V gave up 6 bases and J gave up 6 bases; unmatched junction bases: 8. The chain's CDR3 is CASSRLAGSEQYF. CDR3 sequence (DNA): TGTGCCAGCAGCAGACTAGCCGGATCCGAGCAGTACTTC.

This clonotype is judged medium-sized (0.01 to 0.1%). The CDR3 is CASSSTVLAKNIQYF. CDR3 nucleotide sequence: TGTGCCAGCAGTTCGACGGTGCTAGCCAAAAACATTCAGTACTTC. This sequence joins TRBV27 and TRBJ2-4; D is unresolved. The V gene lost 4 bases and the J gene lost 0 bases, with 10 bases spanning the gap. The CDR3 loop spans 15 amino acids. The V gene's germline CDR1 is MNHEY and CDR2 SMNVEV (reference sequence).

This clonotype showed up just a few times. This sequence joins TRBV19 and TRBJ1-5; D is unresolved. Trimming left V 3 bases short and J 3 bases short, with 6 bases between. The CDR3 spans 13 residues. The V gene's germline CDR1 is LNHDA and CDR2 SQIVND (reference sequence). The chain's CDR3 is CASSIQYNQPQHF. CDR3 in DNA: TGTGCCAGTAGTATCCAGTACAATCAGCCCCAGCATTTT.

This clonotype has just a few counts. The chain has TRBV6-1 and TRBJ1-2, with a weak D call TRBD1 (5 bases). Germline V gene sequence: CDR1 MNHNS, CDR2 SASEGT. Trimming left V 8 bases short and J 3 bases short, with 10 bases between. This CDR3 is built from 12 residues. As DNA, the CDR3 is TGTGCCAGCGGGACGCGGGACTATGGCTACACCTTC. Translation: CASGTRDYGYTF.

This chain connects TRBV7-2 to TRBJ1-5; 11 positions agree with TRBD1. The CDR3 extends over 18 amino acids. Per the germline V gene, CDR1 is SGHTA and CDR2 is FQGNSA. V was pared by 2 bases and J by 6 bases, with 12 bases of the junction left unmatched. The CDR3 region is CASSLFGKGQGASQPQHF. DNA for the CDR3: TGTGCCAGCAGCTTATTCGGCAAAGGACAGGGGGCGAGTCAGCCCCAGCATTTT.

This chain uses TRBV15 with TRBJ2-7; tentative D call: TRBD1 (6 bases). The V gene lost 3 bases and the J gene lost 2 bases, with 8 bases spanning the gap. Germline CDR1 LNHNV, CDR2 YYDKDF (reference sequence). The CDR3 contains 13 residues. The CDR3 loop is CATSRDRPYEQYF. The CDR3 DNA follows: TGTGCCACCAGCAGGGACAGACCCTACGAGCAGTACTTC.

In this sample, this clonotype turned up a few times. V usage is TRBV6-1 and J usage is TRBJ1-2; D remains unclear. Germline CDR1 is MNHNS and CDR2 is SASEGT. This CDR3 is built from 11 residues. The V end was cut by 1 base, the J end by 6 bases, with 3 bases between. The CDR3, as DNA: TGTGCCAGCAGTGAAGGGGATGGCTACACCTTC. This translates into CASSEGDGYTF.

The table lists this clonotype with a few counts. The chain has TRBV20-1 and TRBJ1-1; unclear D gene. The germline V gene has CDR1 DFQATT and CDR2 SNEGSKA (reference sequence). This CDR3 comprises 14 residues. Trimming removed 1 base from V and 1 base from J, with 10 bases in between. The CDR3 bases are TGCAGTGCTAGAGTAGACTCTCCGAACACTGAAGCTTTCTTT. This translates into CSARVDSPNTEAFF.